This passage covers 31 T cell receptor beta chains from one sample sequenced in a study of cytomegalovirus exposure and HLA in healthy donors. The PCR ran on 60 Vbeta and 13 Jbeta primers. Only in-frame clones appear in the TCRdb table, and some are missing; sequencing was by immunoSEQ multiplex PCR. This table lists 180,000 or so clones. Sequenced input: PBMCs. These receptors came from a woman aged 18-30 years in good health and CMV-seropositive.

The rearrangement uses TRBV27 and TRBJ1-5; a possible D gene is TRBD1 (5 bases). This CDR3 contains 12 residues. Trimming pared 2 bases from V and 9 bases from J, leaving 8 bases between. Germline lookup yields CDR1 MNHEY and CDR2 SMNVEV (reference sequence). CDR3 sequence: CASSLQGGPQHF. In DNA form, the CDR3 reads TGTGCCAGCAGTTTACAGGGTGGGCCCCAGCATTTT.

The rearrangement uses TRBV4-2 and TRBJ2-3; 12 nucleotides line up with TRBD2. The J segment lost 1 base and the V segment lost 0 bases, leaving 5 bases of the junction unmatched. Germline lookup yields CDR1 LGHNA and CDR2 YNFKEQ. The CDR3 spans 18 residues. Here the CDR3 reads CASSQDPSGRGGTDTQYF. The CDR3 nucleotides read TGTGCCAGCAGCCAAGATCCTAGCGGGAGGGGGGGCACAGATACGCAGTATTTT.

V usage is TRBV10-3 and J usage is TRBJ2-7; 13 nucleotides agree with TRBD2. Losses at the gene ends were 5 bases for V and 2 bases for J; bases not matched to a gene: 9. The CDR3 runs to 17 residues. The germline gives CDR1 ENHRY, CDR2 SYGVKD. The CDR3 spells CAISTSGRALGTYEQYF. CDR3 DNA sequence: TGTGCCATCAGTACTAGCGGGAGGGCCCTAGGCACCTACGAGCAGTACTTC.

The chain couples TRBV29-1 to TRBJ1-4; D gene uncertain. The germline V and J ends were trimmed by 6 bases and 4 bases, with 15 bases remaining between them. CDR1 is SQVTM, CDR2 ANQGSEA, per germline. CDR3 length: 14 residues. Written as DNA, the CDR3 is TGCAGCGTGTGCTTTGGGAGCTATAATGAAAAACTGTTTTTT. Translation gives CSVCFGSYNEKLFF.

The chain links TRBV9 to TRBJ2-7, with TRBD1 matching 8 bases. The CDR3 covers 13 residues. Germline trimming cut 4 bases from V and 5 bases from J; bases unmatched to any gene: 5. The germline gives CDR1 SGDLS, CDR2 YYNGEE. The CDR3 loop is CASSPDRDHEQYF. For the CDR3, the DNA is TGTGCCAGCAGCCCGGACAGGGACCACGAGCAGTACTTC.

The CDR3 DNA reads TGTGCCAGCAGTTTTTATGACACGAACACCGGGGAGCTGTTTTTT. Protein: CASSFYDTNTGELFF. The chain joins TRBV5-6 to TRBJ2-2; D ambiguous. The CDR3 is made up of 15 amino acids. CDR1 is SGHDT and CDR2 is YYEEEE in the germline V gene. The V end lost 5 bases, the J end lost 0 bases, and 11 bases lay between the germline ends.

The chain is built from TRBV27 and TRBJ1-1; 7 nucleotides match TRBD1. The CDR3 extends over 15 amino acids. Looked up from germline, CDR1 is MNHEY and CDR2 is SMNVEV (reference sequence). The V and J ends lost 4 bases and 1 base, in that order; junction bases with no gene match: 6. The CDR3 protein is CASSSYRGPNTEAFF. In DNA, the CDR3 is TGTGCCAGCAGTTCCTACAGGGGCCCGAACACTGAAGCTTTCTTT.

The genes are TRBV6-1 and TRBJ1-1; possibly TRBD1 for D (5 bases). This CDR3 spans 14 amino acids. V gave up 6 bases and J gave up 1 base, with 12 bases separating them. Per germline, CDR1 MNHNS and CDR2 SASEGT. The CDR3 region is CASRLGHRNTEAFF. For the CDR3, the DNA is TGTGCCAGCAGGCTAGGACATCGGAACACTGAAGCTTTCTTT.

A remark on this clone: A junction end diverges from the germline sequence, so it may reflect a read error. The rearrangement joins TRBV29-1 to TRBJ2-1, with TRBD2 matching over 9 bases. The V gene's germline CDR1 is SQVTM and CDR2 ANQGSEA. This CDR3 is built from 15 residues. This chain's CDR3 is CSVKEGGGAYNEQFF. CDR3 nucleotides: TGCAGCGTTAAAGAGGGCGGGGGGGCCTACAATGAGCAGTTCTTC.

CDR3 sequence reads: CASSEWGDPYPHF. For the CDR3, the DNA is TGTGCCAGCAGTGAATGGGGCGACCCATACCCCCACTTT. J is TRBJ1-6 and V is TRBV25-1; the D gene is possibly TRBD1 (5 bases). The V and J ends lost 1 base and 18 bases respectively, with 16 bases between them. The CDR3 is 13 residues long. CDR1 is MGHDK, CDR2 SYGVNS, per germline. Drawing the rest from reference TRBV25-1 and TRBJ1-6, the complete variable domain is EADIYQTPRYLVIGTGKKITLECSQTMGHDKMYWYQQDPGMELHLIHYSYGVNSTEKGDLSSESTVSRIRTEHFPLTLESARPSHTSQYLCASSEWGDPYPHFGNGTRLTVT.

This rearrangement joins TRBV4-2 to TRBJ1-2; 7 bases fit TRBD1. Germline V gene sequence: CDR1 LGHNA, CDR2 YNFKEQ. Unmatched junction bases numbered 9, after V lost 0 bases and J lost 5 bases. This CDR3 contains 16 residues. CDR3 amino acids: CASSQDLKGAVYGYTF. The CDR3 nucleotides read TGTGCCAGCAGCCAAGATCTGAAGGGGGCCGTTTATGGCTACACCTTC.

Here the CDR3 DNA reads TGTGCCAGCAGCGTAATCGACAGGGGGGTCTATGGCTACACCTTC. This encodes CASSVIDRGVYGYTF. The chain links TRBV9 to TRBJ1-2; 9 bases fit TRBD1. Germline loops: CDR1 SGDLS, CDR2 YYNGEE. This CDR3 has 15 residues. V shed 1 base and J 4 bases; nucleotides not matched to a gene: 5. Full variable domain (rest looked up from reference TRBV9 and TRBJ1-2): DSGVTQTPKHLITATGQRVTLRCSPRSGDLSVYWYQQSLDQGLQFLIQYYNGEERAKGNILERFSAQQFPDLHSELNLSSLELGDSALYFCASSVIDRGVYGYTFGSGTRLTVV.

This rearrangement joins TRBV15 to TRBJ2-3, with TRBD1 as a possible D gene (5 bases). CDR1 is LNHNV, CDR2 YYDKDF, per germline (reference sequence). V lost 0 bases, J lost 3 bases, and 13 bases lay in between. The CDR3 is made up of 16 amino acids. The DNA of the CDR3 is TGTGCCACCAGCAGAGAACAGGCCGTGAGGACAGATACGCAGTATTTT. It encodes CATSREQAVRTDTQYF. The full variable domain, rest sourced from reference TRBV15 and TRBJ2-3, is DAMVIQNPRYQVTQFGKPVTLSCSQTLNHNVMYWYQQKSSQAPKLLFHYYDKDFNNEADTPDNFQSRRPNTSFCFLDIRSPGLGDTAMYLCATSREQAVRTDTQYFGPGTRLTVL.

This chain links TRBV2 with TRBJ1-1; D remains ambiguous. Germline V gives CDR1 SNHLY, CDR2 FYNNEI. The CDR3 runs 18 residues. Trimming stripped 6 bases from V and 3 bases from J, with 26 bases between. CDR3 amino acids: CASRVAFGQRVWDTEAFF. The CDR3 DNA reads as TGTGCCAGCAGAGTAGCCTTTGGTCAGCGGGTTTGGGACACTGAAGCTTTCTTT.

This rearrangement joins TRBV30 to TRBJ1-1, with D tentatively TRBD1 (6 bases). V gave up 3 bases and J gave up 8 bases, with 10 bases separating them. This CDR3 comprises 11 residues. CDR1 and CDR2 from the germline V gene are GTSNPN and SVGIG (reference sequence). CDR3 nucleotide sequence: TGTGCCTGGAGGGGGGCTTGGGAAGCTTTCTTT. Its protein product is CAWRGAWEAFF.

The chain links TRBV28 to TRBJ2-3; weak D call: TRBD1 (5 bases). There are 16 residues in the CDR3. Trimming left V 6 bases short and J 4 bases short, with 20 bases between. Germline assignment: CDR1 MDHEN and CDR2 SYDVKM. CDR3 protein: CASRRTSGPRADTQYF. The CDR3 DNA sequence: TGTGCCAGCAGGAGGACGTCAGGGCCTCGCGCAGATACGCAGTATTTT.

This chain links TRBV5-4 with TRBJ1-2; 10 bases match TRBD1. The V gene's germline CDR1 is SGHNT and CDR2 YYREEE (reference sequence). The ends lost 4 bases at V and 2 bases at J; junction bases unmatched: 5. The CDR3 is 15 amino acids. The CDR3: CASSLGTGANYGYTF. The CDR3 coding sequence is TGTGCCAGCAGCCTAGGGACAGGGGCGAACTATGGCTACACCTTC.

The chain is built from TRBV14 and TRBJ2-6; D unclear. The germline V gene has CDR1 SGHDN and CDR2 FVKESK. The CDR3 extends over 13 amino acids. V was trimmed by 8 bases and J by 0 bases, leaving 5 bases between them. The CDR3 DNA reads as TGTGCCAGCCGTTCCTCTGGGGCCAACGTCCTGACTTTC. This sequence encodes CASRSSGANVLTF.

The chain is built from TRBV6-5 and TRBJ2-3, with TRBD2 matching 7 bases. The V gene's germline CDR1 is MNHEY and CDR2 SVGAGI. The CDR3 covers 15 residues. The ends lost 6 bases at V and 0 bases at J; junction bases unmatched: 6. CDR3 DNA: TGTGCCAGCAGGGTATATAGCGGGAGCACAGATACGCAGTATTTT. This codes for CASRVYSGSTDTQYF.

The genes are TRBV7-2 and TRBJ1-1, with 7 positions matching TRBD1. The CDR3 totals 13 residues. Losses at the gene ends were 5 bases for V and 8 bases for J; bases not matched to a gene: 8. The germline V gene has CDR1 SGHTA and CDR2 FQGNSA. The CDR3: CASSQGQRAEAFF. In nucleotides, the CDR3 is TGTGCCAGCAGCCAGGGACAGAGGGCGGAAGCTTTCTTT.

The V and J genes are TRBV13 and TRBJ1-2; D might be TRBD1 (5 bases). Germline loops: CDR1 PRHDT, CDR2 FYEKMQ (reference sequence). Trimming cost V 2 bases and J 8 bases, with 15 bases left between them. CDR3 length equals 14 residues. In DNA form, the CDR3 reads TGTGCCAGCAGCTTACAGGGTCTGTTCGGGGGCTACACCTTC. This sequence encodes CASSLQGLFGGYTF. The whole variable domain, remainder taken from reference TRBV13 and TRBJ1-2, is AAGVIQSPRHLIKEKRETATLKCYPIPRHDTVYWYQQGPGQDPQFLISFYEKMQSDKGSIPDRFSAQQFSDYHSELNMSSLELGDSALYFCASSLQGLFGGYTFGSGTRLTVV.

The chain carries TRBV7-2 and TRBJ2-5; 16 bases line up with TRBD2. The CDR3 has 17 residues. The germline CDR1 and CDR2 sequences are SGHTA and FQGNSA. Trimming at V came to 4 bases and at J to 5 bases, leaving 7 bases not matched to a gene. This CDR3 is CASSSGLAGGPWETQYF. CDR3 nucleotides: TGTGCCAGCAGCTCGGGACTAGCGGGGGGGCCGTGGGAGACCCAGTACTTC.

The V call is TRBV7-3, the J call TRBJ2-5; D uncertain. Germline assignment: CDR1 SGHTA and CDR2 FQGTGA. The CDR3 covers 14 residues. Between the trimmed V and J ends, which lost 5 bases and 5 bases, there was a span of 15 bases. The CDR3 bases are TGTGCCAGCAGCCTCGTTGCCTCACAGGAGACCCAGTACTTC. Translated: CASSLVASQETQYF.

The chain employs TRBV30 and TRBJ2-5; D may be TRBD2 (6 bases). In germline, CDR1 is GTSNPN, CDR2 SVGIG (reference sequence). The CDR3 has 13 amino acids. V lost 2 bases to trimming and J lost 8 bases, with 15 bases between them. The CDR3 bases are TGTGCCTGGAGTTGGGGGACTGCTGAAACCCAGTACTTC. It encodes CAWSWGTAETQYF.

The gene calls are TRBV5-1 and TRBJ2-5, with D possibly TRBD1 on 6 matching bases. Germline CDR1 is SGHRS and CDR2 is YFSETQ. This CDR3 is built from 13 residues. The germline V and J ends were trimmed by 2 bases and 2 bases, with 7 bases remaining between them. CDR3 amino acids: CASSLQGQETQYF. The CDR3 DNA follows: TGCGCCAGCAGCTTACAGGGACAAGAGACCCAGTACTTC.

The gene calls are TRBV10-3 and TRBJ2-7; 7 nucleotides line up with TRBD1. Germline CDR1 is ENHRY and CDR2 is SYGVKD. The CDR3 consists of 15 residues. J was trimmed by 3 bases and V by 6 bases; bases with no gene match: 11. CDR3 sequence (DNA): TGTGCCATCAGGGAGACAGGGTCGGTCGGCTACGAGCAGTACTTC. This sequence encodes CAIRETGSVGYEQYF.

The genes are TRBV6-5 and TRBJ1-2; the D gene is possibly TRBD1 (6 bases). The CDR3 runs 15 residues. Germline V gene sequence: CDR1 MNHEY, CDR2 SVGAGI. The V end lost 4 bases, the J end lost 6 bases, and 18 bases lay between the germline ends. DNA of the CDR3: TGTGCCAGCAGTTCGTACAGGGAAGAAGAGGATGGCTACACCTTC. Its translation: CASSSYREEEDGYTF.

The gene calls are TRBV29-1 and TRBJ1-2; TRBD1 agrees at 9 bases. From germline, CDR1 is SQVTM and CDR2 ANQGSEA. V lost 5 bases, J lost 8 bases, and 15 bases stayed unmatched. The CDR3 consists of 15 residues. CDR3 DNA sequence: TGCAGCGTTCACGCCGAGGGACAGGGACGAGGGGGCTACACCTTC. Its protein is CSVHAEGQGRGGYTF.

The V and J genes are TRBV7-3 and TRBJ1-2; the D is unclear. The CDR3 sequence is 14 residues long. Germline CDR1 SGHTA, CDR2 FQGTGA. V lost 5 bases, J lost 1 base, and 11 bases lay in between. CDR3 DNA sequence: TGTGCCAGCAGCCCCCCTGGGCATAACTATGGCTACACCTTC. Its translation is CASSPPGHNYGYTF.

The chain employs TRBV6-1 and TRBJ1-1, with D possibly TRBD1 on 5 matching bases. V was pared by 7 bases and J by 5 bases, with 26 bases between. The CDR3 consists of 17 residues. Germline V CDR1 and CDR2: MNHNS, SASEGT. CDR3 sequence reads: CASTGAETGFRSTEAFF. The CDR3 region has the DNA TGTGCCAGCACTGGAGCGGAAACAGGTTTTCGTTCGACTGAAGCTTTCTTT.

The J gene is TRBJ2-3, the V gene TRBV25-1, with TRBD1 identical over 7 bases. Per germline, CDR1 MGHDK and CDR2 SYGVNS. The CDR3 has 16 residues. Germline trimming cut 4 bases from V and 0 bases from J; bases unmatched to any gene: 7. In DNA form, the CDR3 reads TGTGCCAGCAGTGCCGGACAGGACCTAAGCACAGATACGCAGTATTTT. Its translation: CASSAGQDLSTDTQYF.